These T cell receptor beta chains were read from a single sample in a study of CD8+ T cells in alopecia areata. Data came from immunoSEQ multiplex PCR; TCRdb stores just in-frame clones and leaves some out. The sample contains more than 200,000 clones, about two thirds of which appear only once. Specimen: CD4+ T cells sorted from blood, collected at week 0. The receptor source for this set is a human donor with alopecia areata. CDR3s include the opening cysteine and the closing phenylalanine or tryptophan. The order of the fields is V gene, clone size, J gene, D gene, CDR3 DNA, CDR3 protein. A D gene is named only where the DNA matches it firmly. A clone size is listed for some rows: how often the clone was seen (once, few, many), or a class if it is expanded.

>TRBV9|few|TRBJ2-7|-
TGTGCCAGCAGCCCCGGGTCCAGGTCCGAGCAGTACTTC
CASSPGSRSEQYF
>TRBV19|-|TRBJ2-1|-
TGTGCCAGTAGTATAGGCCCGGTACTTTTGTCGAGCTCCTACAATGAGCAGTTCTTC
CASSIGPVLLSSSYNEQFF
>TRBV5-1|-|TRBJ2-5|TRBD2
TGCGCCAGCAGCCTACCGACTAGCGGGGCCCTCCCCCAAGAGACCCAGTACTTC
CASSLPTSGALPQETQYF
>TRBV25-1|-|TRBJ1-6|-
TGTGCCAGCGCCCGGACGGGGGTGGATTCACCCCTCCACTTT
CASARTGVDSPLHF
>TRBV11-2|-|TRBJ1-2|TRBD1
TGTGCCAGCAGCCCTACCCTCGGGACAGGGGGCCAGTATGGCTACACCTTC
CASSPTLGTGGQYGYTF
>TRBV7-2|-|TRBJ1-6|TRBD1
TGTGCCAGCAGCTTAGGGGACAGGCCCAATTCACCCCTCCACTTT
CASSLGDRPNSPLHF
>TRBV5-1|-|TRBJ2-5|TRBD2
TGCGCCAGCAGCCCCGGACTAGCGATCGAAGAGACCCAGTACTTC
CASSPGLAIEETQYF
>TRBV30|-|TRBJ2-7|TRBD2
TGTGCCTTTACTAGCGGGGTCTACGAGCAGTACTTC
CAFTSGVYEQYF
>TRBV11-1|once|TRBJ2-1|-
TGTGCCAGCAGCGAACTGAAGGGGGTTCGGAATGAGCAGTTCTTC
CASSELKGVRNEQFF
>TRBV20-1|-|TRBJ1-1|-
TGCAGTGCTAGAGATAGCGAAAGGGCTTTCTTT
CSARDSERAFF
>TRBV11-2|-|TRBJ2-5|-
TGTGCCAGCAGCTGGCAAGAGACCCAGTACTTC
CASSWQETQYF
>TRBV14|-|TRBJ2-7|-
TGTGCCAGCAGCCAACGGTGGTATAGGGCACACGAGCAGTACTTC
CASSQRWYRAHEQYF
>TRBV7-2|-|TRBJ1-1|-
TGTGCCAGCAGCTTTTCAGGGAACACTGAAGCTTTCTTT
CASSFSGNTEAFF
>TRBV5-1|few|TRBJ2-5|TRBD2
TGCGCCAGCAGCGCCGGGACTAGCGTAGAGACCCAGTACTTC
CASSAGTSVETQYF
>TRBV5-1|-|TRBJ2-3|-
TGCGCCAGCAGCTCCATCCGGGACGCGTGGGGTACGCAGTATTTT
CASSSIRDAWGTQYF
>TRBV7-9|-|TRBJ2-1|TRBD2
TGTGCCAGCAGCTACGGTAGCGGGGGGGCTATCCATGAGCAGTTCTTC
CASSYGSGGAIHEQFF
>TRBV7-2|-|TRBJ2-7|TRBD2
TGTGCCAGCAGCTCCCGAGCGGGGGGGCCCTACGAGCAGTACTTC
CASSSRAGGPYEQYF
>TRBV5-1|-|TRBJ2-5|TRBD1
TGCGCCAGCAGCCTAGGGACAGGGGAAGAGACCCAGTACTTC
CASSLGTGEETQYF
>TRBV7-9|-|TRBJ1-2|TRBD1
TGTGCCAGCAGCGCAGGGGACAGGGCCTATGGCTACACCTTC
CASSAGDRAYGYTF
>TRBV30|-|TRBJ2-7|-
TGTGCCTGGGCCGCCGGGGGGCCGTCCTACGAGCAGTACTTC
CAWAAGGPSYEQYF
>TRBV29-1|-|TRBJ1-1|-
TGCAGCGTTGTCCGTTTGGACACTGAAGCTTTCTTT
CSVVRLDTEAFF
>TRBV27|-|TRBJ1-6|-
TGTGCCAGCAGTTTATCCCCAGGGATGGATTCACCCCTCCACTTT
CASSLSPGMDSPLHF
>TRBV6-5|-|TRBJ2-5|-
TGTGCCAGCAGCCGTGGGCAGGGAGAGACCCAGTACTTC
CASSRGQGETQYF
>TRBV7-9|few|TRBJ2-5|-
TGTGCCAGCAGCTTCCAGGGGTCGGGGGAGACCCAGTACTTC
CASSFQGSGETQYF
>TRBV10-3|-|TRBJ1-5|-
TGTGCCATCAGTGGAGATAGCAATCAGCCCCAGCATTTT
CAISGDSNQPQHF
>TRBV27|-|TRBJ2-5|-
TGTGCCACCAAGGGGGAGGAGACCCAGTACTTC
CATKGEETQYF
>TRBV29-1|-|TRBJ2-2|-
TGCAGCGTTGAAGGGGTCGATGGACAGAACACCGGGGAGCTGTTTTTT
CSVEGVDGQNTGELFF
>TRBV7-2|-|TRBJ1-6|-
TGTGCCAGCAGCTCCCAGGGGAATAATTCACCCCTCCACTTT
CASSSQGNNSPLHF
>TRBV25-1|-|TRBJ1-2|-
TGTGCCAGCAGTGGGGGACTTGGTCGCTACACCTTC
CASSGGLGRYTF
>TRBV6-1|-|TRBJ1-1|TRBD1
TGTGCCAGCAGTGTGGGCGACAGGGGGCTAGTGAACACTGAAGCTTTCTTT
CASSVGDRGLVNTEAFF
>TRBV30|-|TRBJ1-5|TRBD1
TGTGCCTGGAGTCAGACAGGGGGGATTAATCAGCCCCAGCATTTT
CAWSQTGGINQPQHF
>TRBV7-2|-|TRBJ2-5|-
TGTGCCAGCAGCTTCACAGTCCCCTCTTCGACCCAGTACTTC
CASSFTVPSSTQYF
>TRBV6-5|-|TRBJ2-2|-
TGTGCCAGCAGTTACCGACAGGGAGGCACCGGGGAGCTGTTTTTT
CASSYRQGGTGELFF
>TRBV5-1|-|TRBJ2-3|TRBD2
TGCGCCAGCAGCTTTGGACTAGCGGGGCCCGATACGCAGTATTTT
CASSFGLAGPDTQYF
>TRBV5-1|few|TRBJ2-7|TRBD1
TGCGCCAGCAGCTTTGGACAGGAATACGAGCAGTACTTC
CASSFGQEYEQYF
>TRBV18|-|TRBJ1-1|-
TGTGCCAGCTCACCACCAGGGGAAGCTGAAGCTTTCTTT
CASSPPGEAEAFF
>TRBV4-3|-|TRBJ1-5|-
TGCGCCAGCAGCCAGCAGATTTCGGTAGGCGGGAATCAGCCCCAGCATTTT
CASSQQISVGGNQPQHF
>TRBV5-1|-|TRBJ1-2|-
TGCGCCAGCAGATCCGGGGCAGTCTATGGCTACACCTTC
CASRSGAVYGYTF
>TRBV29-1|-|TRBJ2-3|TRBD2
TGCAGCGTTGAGTCGAGTCTAGCGGGTACCCACCCTGGCACAGATACGCAGTATTTT
CSVESSLAGTHPGTDTQYF
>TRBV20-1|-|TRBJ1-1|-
TGCAGTGCTACGGTCCCTACCGAGGCTTTCTTT
CSATVPTEAFF
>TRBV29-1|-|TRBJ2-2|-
TGCAGCGGGAGACAGAGTCACACCGGGGAGCTGTTTTTT
CSGRQSHTGELFF
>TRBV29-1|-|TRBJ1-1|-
TGCAGCGTCGCAGGCAGGGCGTTACCTGAAGCTTTCTTT
CSVAGRALPEAFF
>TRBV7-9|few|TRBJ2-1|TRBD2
TGTGCCAGCAGCTTAGTACCGACTAGCGAAAATGAGCAGTTCTTC
CASSLVPTSENEQFF
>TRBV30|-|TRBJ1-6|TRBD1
TGTGCCTGGTGGCCGGGGACAGCTAATTCACCCCTCCACTTT
CAWWPGTANSPLHF
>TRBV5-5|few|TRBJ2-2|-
TGTGCCAGCAGCCCCATAAACACCGGGGAGCTGTTTTTT
CASSPINTGELFF
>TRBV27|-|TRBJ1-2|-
TGTGCCAGCAGTTGGACAGCCTATGGCTACACCTTC
CASSWTAYGYTF
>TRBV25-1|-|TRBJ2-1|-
TGTGCCAGCAGAGGAATGGGGGCGCAAAGCTCCTACAATGAGCAGTTCTTC
CASRGMGAQSSYNEQFF
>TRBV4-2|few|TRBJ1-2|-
TGTGCCAGCAGCCAAGAGACACACTATGGCTACACCTTC
CASSQETHYGYTF
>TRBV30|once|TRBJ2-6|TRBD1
TGTGCCTGGGAGACAGGGGGTGGGGCCAACGTCCTGACTTTC
CAWETGGGANVLTF
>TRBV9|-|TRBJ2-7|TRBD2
TGTGCCAGCTCTAGCGGGGGGGCCCACGAGCAGTACTTC
CASSSGGAHEQYF
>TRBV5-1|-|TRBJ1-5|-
TGCGCCAGCAGCTTGGGAGGGGGTGAGCAGCCCCAGCATTTT
CASSLGGGEQPQHF
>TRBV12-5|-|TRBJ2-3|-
TGTGCTAGTGGTTTGAGAGGGGCAGATACGCAGTATTTT
CASGLRGADTQYF
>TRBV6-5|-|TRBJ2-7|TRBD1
TGTGCCAGCAGCCTCGGACAGGGAGCCAGCGAGCAGTACTTC
CASSLGQGASEQYF
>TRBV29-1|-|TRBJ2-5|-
TGCAGCGTTATCCCGTCGGGGGCTTTAGTTGAGACCCAGTACTTC
CSVIPSGALVETQYF
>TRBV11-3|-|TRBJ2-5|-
TGTGCCAGCAGCTTAACTGCGCAAGAGACCCAGTACTTC
CASSLTAQETQYF
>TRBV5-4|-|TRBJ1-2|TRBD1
TGTGCCAGCAGCGTCCGGGACAGGGGTAACTATGGCTACACCTTC
CASSVRDRGNYGYTF
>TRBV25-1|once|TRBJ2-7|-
TGTGCCAGCAGGAAAACAGGTTCCGGCGAGCAGTACTTC
CASRKTGSGEQYF
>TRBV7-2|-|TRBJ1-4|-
TGTGCCAGCAGCTTAGGACAGACTAATGAAAAACTGTTTTTT
CASSLGQTNEKLFF
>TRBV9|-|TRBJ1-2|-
TGTGCCAGCAGCGGTAGCGCAGGGACCAACTATGGCTACACCTTC
CASSGSAGTNYGYTF